This paragraph reports one T cell receptor beta chain. Its specific antigen is unknown. Within one base of it there is no much larger clone, and no base qualities were kept. The sample is drawn from a study of blood T cell repertoires in COVID-19 (dated by TCRdb to about 2020). Broadly, across the study: Samples from collaborators originated in the United States, Italy and Spain and spanned both the acute and convalescent phases of COVID-19. A freely available public database, intended as a resource for researchers studying the immune response to SARS-CoV-2, is where the repertoires were released. Samples were obtained from the ongoing ImmuneRACE study (first 160 participants) and from some 1,300 subjects provided by 6 global collaborators. Sample metadata almost always included a de-identified subject ID, COVID-19 status, age in years and sex. Where HLA class I and class II types were available, the types were taken from metadata supplied by the sample provider, not from assay-based typing. The material from the prospective study consisted of cDNA or gDNA derived from T cells, B-cell-depleted T cells, or PBMCs. The dataset comprised deeply sampled blood TCRbeta repertoires from subjects exposed to, actively infected with, or recovered from COVID-19. The investigation overall reported the following: How much clinical and demographic metadata was included differed by source and by participant, and the metadata was provided uncurated.

The collaborating institutions used their own protocols to collect whole blood in K2EDTA tubes. For TCRbeta analysis, collaborators shipped samples in one of three forms: frozen whole blood, isolated PBMCs, or DNA extracted from either of those sample types. TCRbeta CDR3 regions were amplified from genomic DNA by means of the immunoSEQ Assay, a bias-controlled multiplex PCR. The original pipeline was this. The number of nucleated cells in each sample was estimated by amplification of reference gene primers within the assay. To quantify the absolute abundance of each unique TCRbeta CDR3 rearrangement, sequence reads were collapsed and filtered. For each sample, productive Simpson clonality was calculated as the square root of Simpson's diversity index over productive rearrangements. TCRdb mirrors the immuneACCESS table, restricted to in-frame sequences. Some clones are absent from its copies; in checked studies, under half trace to an unresolved V gene, and the reason for the others is unknown. V and J calls and clone size come straight from that table; D and trimming were deduced from the DNA. For this sample there are 95,000 to 100,000 clones; around 85% appear just once. In total, the top ten clones hold approximately 1.8% of the sample.

The CDR3 sequence holds 15 residues, the cysteine and phenylalanine included. Solely the CDR3 DNA is kept, with 45 bases framed from the first base. From the germline V gene (reference sequence), CDR1 is GTSNPN and CDR2 is SVGIG. At the junction V is shortened by 1 base and J by 0 bases, with 12 bases in between. The clonotype comes from a woman aged 70 to 79 with active or convalescent COVID-19. The rearranged chain carries TRBV30 and TRBJ1-2, and the D gene may be TRBD1, 6 bases matching. The sample comprised peripheral blood. The CDR3 region has the sequence CAWSAPGAANYGYTF. The nucleotides are TGTGCCTGGAGTGCGCCAGGGGCGGCTAACTATGGCTACACCTTC.